The 18 T cell receptor beta chains below all came from one sample that was sequenced in a study of OX40 agonist ivuxolimab in advanced cancers. Clones were sequenced by immunoSEQ multiplex PCR, and TCRdb holds only the in-frame ones, with some missing. The sample carries tens of thousands of clones, 80% to 85% recorded once. Sequences were derived from CD4+ or CD8+ T cells sorted from blood, sampled in a trial of the OX40 agonist ivuxolimab. The receptors here all came from an adult with an advanced solid tumor such as melanoma, head and neck, liver or kidney cancer.

The CDR3 loop is CAWSGTEYTEAFF. DNA for the CDR3: TGTGCCTGGAGTGGCACGGAGTACACTGAAGCTTTCTTT. The V gene is TRBV30, the J gene TRBJ1-1; no clear D. CDR1 and CDR2 (germline): GTSNPN, SVGIG (reference sequence). V lost 1 base and J lost 3, with 9 bases in between. This CDR3 is built from 13 residues.

This clone was observed a few times. This chain uses TRBV5-1 with TRBJ1-5; D is undetermined. Germline V gene sequence: CDR1 SGHRS, CDR2 YFSETQ. The ends were cut back, 0 bases at V and 7 bases at J, with 8 bases in the middle. This CDR3 has 13 residues. The CDR3 nucleotides read TGCGCCAGCAGCTTGGAGCCGCTACAGCCCCAGCATTTT. Amino acids: CASSLEPLQPQHF.

CDR3 in amino acids: CATRDGGYNEQFF. Here the CDR3 DNA reads TGTGCCACCCGAGACGGGGGATACAATGAGCAGTTCTTC. The chain carries TRBV6-6 and TRBJ2-1; D possibly corresponds to TRBD2 (6 bases). Germline CDR1 reads MNHNY; CDR2 reads SVGAGI (reference sequence). V was cut by 10 bases and J by 4 bases, with 14 bases left in between. The length of the CDR3 is 13 residues.

The V call is TRBV11-2, the J call TRBJ1-6; unclear D gene. V lost 2 bases and J 13 bases, leaving 15 bases between the germline ends. Germline-derived CDR1 and CDR2 are SGHAT and FQNNGV. There are 14 residues in the CDR3. This chain's CDR3 is CASSLSGVLSPLHF. Here the CDR3 DNA reads TGTGCCAGCAGCTTATCTGGGGTCCTATCGCCCCTCCACTTT. Based on the CDR3 plus reference TRBV11-2 and TRBJ1-6, the full variable domain is EAGVAQSPRYKIIEKRQSVAFWCNPISGHATLYWYQQILGQGPKLLIQFQNNGVVDDSQLPKDRFSAERLKGVDSTLKIQPAKLEDSAVYLCASSLSGVLSPLHFGNGTRLTVT.

V and J are TRBV5-6 and TRBJ2-5, with a possible D match to TRBD2 (5 bases). Per germline, CDR1 SGHDT and CDR2 YYEEEE. Deletions cut 1 base from V and 1 base from J, with 11 bases between. This CDR3 spans 15 amino acids. CDR3 coding DNA: TGTGCCAGCAGCTTGTGGCCCGGGGTCCAAGAGACCCAGTACTTC. Protein sequence: CASSLWPGVQETQYF.

The J gene is TRBJ2-7, the V gene TRBV2; TRBD1 matches 7 bases. V lost 2 bases and J lost 0; bases outside the gene matches: 4. CDR1 is SNHLY, CDR2 FYNNEI, per germline. The CDR3 covers 15 residues. This chain's CDR3 is CASSERGTVSYEQYF. The CDR3 DNA is TGTGCCAGCAGTGAAAGGGGGACAGTCTCCTACGAGCAGTACTTC.

This chain joins TRBV14 and TRBJ1-3; D is unresolved. This CDR3 has 15 residues. V lost 3 bases to trimming and J lost 0 bases, with 9 bases between them. Germline V gives CDR1 SGHDN, CDR2 FVKESK. DNA for the CDR3: TGTGCCAGCAGCCACAGAAGGTTCTCTGGAAACACCATATATTTT. Translated: CASSHRRFSGNTIYF.

This sequence joins TRBV10-3 and TRBJ2-7; D not certain. V was clipped by 0 bases and J by 6 bases, with 3 bases between them. The CDR3 is 11 residues long. CDR1 ENHRY and CDR2 SYGVKD come from the germline V gene. CDR3: CAISESGEQYF. CDR3 DNA sequence: TGTGCCATCAGTGAGTCTGGCGAGCAGTACTTC.

The genes are TRBV4-1 and TRBJ1-6, with D possibly matching TRBD1 (6 bases). The germline CDR1 and CDR2 sequences are MGHRA and YSYEKL. The V and J ends lost 5 bases and 10 bases respectively, with 21 bases between them. The CDR3 extends over 16 amino acids. The CDR3 spells CASSTPAGALVSPLHF. For the CDR3, the DNA is TGCGCCAGCAGCACCCCGGCGGGGGCGCTTGTGTCACCCCTCCACTTT.

The gene calls are TRBV7-2 and TRBJ2-5, with D unclear. Germline CDR1 reads SGHTA; CDR2 reads FQGNSA. Trimming took off 5 bases at V and 5 bases at J, with 12 bases between the two ends. This CDR3 comprises 13 residues. DNA for the CDR3: TGTGCCAGCAGCCCCCCGTCAAGCGAGACCCAGTACTTC. It is translated as CASSPPSSETQYF.

A single count supports this clone. The chain combines TRBV30 with TRBJ1-2; D might be TRBD1 (5 bases). Trimming removed 5 bases from V and 8 bases from J, with 21 bases in between. CDR1 and CDR2 (germline): GTSNPN, SVGIG (reference sequence). The CDR3 spans 14 residues. As DNA, the CDR3 is TGTGCCTGGGAGGGACGGACTGCACGGCGGGGCTACACCTTC. Protein: CAWEGRTARRGYTF. Variable domain in full (rest from reference TRBV30 and TRBJ1-2): SQTIHQWPATLVQPVGSPLSLECTVEGTSNPNLYWYRQAAGRGLQLLFYSVGIGQISSEVPQNLSASRPQDRQFILSSKKLLLSDSGFYLCAWEGRTARRGYTFGSGTRLTVV.

The chain uses TRBV6-1 and TRBJ2-7, with 7 bases aligning to TRBD1. V gave up 5 bases and J gave up 5 bases; unmatched junction bases: 6. Germline V gene sequence: CDR1 MNHNS, CDR2 SASEGT. The CDR3 totals 13 residues. CDR3 nucleotides: TGTGCCAGCAGTCTTCGACAGGGCGACGAGCAGTACTTC. Amino acid sequence: CASSLRQGDEQYF.

There are a few counts of this clone. The CDR3 loop reads CASSLGQRPDNSPLHF. CDR3 sequence (DNA): TGCGCCAGCAGCTTGGGGCAGCGACCCGATAATTCACCCCTCCACTTT. The rearrangement joins TRBV5-1 to TRBJ1-6; the D is unclear. The CDR3 has 16 amino acids. The germline gives CDR1 SGHRS, CDR2 YFSETQ. V dropped 0 bases and J dropped 5 bases, with 12 bases sitting between them.

Regarding this clone: An end of the junction differs from the germline gene, which may be a read error. The chain links TRBV9 to TRBJ1-1, with TRBD1 matching 7 bases. CDR3 size: 13 residues. CDR1 and CDR2 from the germline V gene are SGDLS and YYNGEE. CDR3 in amino acids: CASGVGQYTEAFF. Written as DNA, the CDR3 is TGTGCCAGCGGCGTGGGACAGTACACTGAAGCTTTCTTT.

This clone has just a few counts. The rearrangement joins TRBV5-1 to TRBJ1-2; possible D gene TRBD1, 6 bases. Germline V gene data show CDR1 as SGHRS and CDR2 as YFSETQ. This CDR3 contains 15 residues. V was trimmed by 0 bases and J by 7 bases, leaving 16 bases between them. CDR3 DNA sequence: TGCGCCAGCAGCTTGGAGGCGGCAGGGGCTGGTGGCTACACCTTC. It specifies CASSLEAAGAGGYTF.

This clone was detected once. The rearrangement joins TRBV19 to TRBJ1-1; D perhaps matches TRBD1 (6 bases). Per the germline V gene, CDR1 is LNHDA and CDR2 is SQIVND (reference sequence). Deletions cut 9 bases from V and 1 base from J, with 9 bases between. This CDR3 is 12 amino acids long. CDR3 sequence (DNA): TGTGCCAGCAAGGACAGGAACACTGAAGCTTTCTTT. This encodes CASKDRNTEAFF.

This clone was observed a few times. The chain employs TRBV2 and TRBJ1-5, with TRBD1 matching 9 bases. CDR1 is SNHLY, CDR2 FYNNEI, per germline. CDR3 length: 13 residues. V dropped 4 bases and J dropped 7; count of bases not matched to a gene: 2. Here the CDR3 DNA reads TGTGCCAGCAGTGGACAGGGGGTCCAGCCCCAGCATTTT. Translated: CASSGQGVQPQHF.

CDR3 region: CASSEASLSYEQYF. CDR3 DNA: TGTGCCAGCAGTGAGGCCAGTCTCTCCTACGAGCAGTACTTC. This rearrangement joins TRBV2 to TRBJ2-7; D gene uncertain. Per the germline V gene, CDR1 is SNHLY and CDR2 is FYNNEI. This CDR3 spans 14 amino acids. V dropped 3 bases and J dropped 0 bases, with 9 bases sitting between them. The full variable domain, in which reference TRBV2 and TRBJ2-7 provide the parts outside the CDR3, is EPEVTQTPSHQVTQMGQEVILRCVPISNHLYFYWYRQILGQKVEFLVSFYNNEISEKSEIFDDQFSVERPDGSNFTLKIRSTKLEDSAMYFCASSEASLSYEQYFGPGTRLTVT.